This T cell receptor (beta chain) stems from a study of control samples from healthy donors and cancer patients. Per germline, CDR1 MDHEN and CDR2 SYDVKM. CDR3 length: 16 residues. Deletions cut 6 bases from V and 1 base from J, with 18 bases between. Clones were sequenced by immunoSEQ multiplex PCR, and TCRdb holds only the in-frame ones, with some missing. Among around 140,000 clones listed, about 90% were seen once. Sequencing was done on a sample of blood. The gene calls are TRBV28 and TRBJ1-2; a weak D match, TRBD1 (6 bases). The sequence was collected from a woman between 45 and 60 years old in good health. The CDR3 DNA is TGTGCCAGCAGATCGACGCGGGGGGCTATTAACTATGGCTACACCTTC. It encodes CASRSTRGAINYGYTF.